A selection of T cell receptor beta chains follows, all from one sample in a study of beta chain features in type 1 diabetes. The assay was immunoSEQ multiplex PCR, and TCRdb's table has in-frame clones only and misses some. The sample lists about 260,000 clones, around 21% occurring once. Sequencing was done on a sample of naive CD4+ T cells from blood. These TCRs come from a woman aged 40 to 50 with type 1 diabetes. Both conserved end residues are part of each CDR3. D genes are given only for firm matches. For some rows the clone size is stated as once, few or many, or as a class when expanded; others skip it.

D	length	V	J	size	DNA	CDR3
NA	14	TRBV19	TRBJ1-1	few	TGTGCCAGTAGTATTGGGAGCCCGAACACTGAAGCTTTCTTT	CASSIGSPNTEAFF
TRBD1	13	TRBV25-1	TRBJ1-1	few	TGTGCCAGCAGTGAGTACAGGGGTGCTGAAGCTTTCTTT	CASSEYRGAEAFF
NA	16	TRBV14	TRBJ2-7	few	TGTGCCAGCAGCCAAGGAAGAGCAAGAGGTTCCCACGAGCAGTACTTC	CASSQGRARGSHEQYF
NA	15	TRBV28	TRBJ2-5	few	TGTGCCAGCAGTTCGGACATAAGTTCGGTTGAGACCCAGTACTTC	CASSSDISSVETQYF
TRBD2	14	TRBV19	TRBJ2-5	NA	TGTGCCACCGGGAGCGGGGCGATCCAAGAGACCCAGTACTTC	CATGSGAIQETQYF
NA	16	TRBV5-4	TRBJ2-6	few	TGTGCCAGCAGCTTACCCCAGGCTCCTGGGGCCAACGTCCTGACTTTC	CASSLPQAPGANVLTF
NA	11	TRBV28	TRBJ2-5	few	TGTGCCAGCAGTTTCGAAGAGACCCAGTACTTC	CASSFEETQYF
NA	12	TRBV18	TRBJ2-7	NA	TGTGCCAGATTAGACAGGTTCTACGAGCAGTACTTC	CARLDRFYEQYF
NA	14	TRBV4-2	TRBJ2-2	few	TGTGCCAGCAGCTCTGGACAGAACACCGGGGAGCTGTTTTTT	CASSSGQNTGELFF
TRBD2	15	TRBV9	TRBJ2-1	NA	TGTGCCAGCAGGAAACTAGCGGGAGAGGGTGGTGAGCAGTTCTTC	CASRKLAGEGGEQFF
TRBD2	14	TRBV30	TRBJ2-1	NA	TGTGCCTGCACTCTAGCGGGTTCTTACAATGAGCAGTTCTTC	CACTLAGSYNEQFF
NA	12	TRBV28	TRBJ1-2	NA	TGTGCCAGCAGTTCGGAGCAATATGGCTACACCTTC	CASSSEQYGYTF
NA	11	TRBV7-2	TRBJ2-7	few	TGTGCCAGCAGCCGCGCTTACGAGCAGTACTTC	CASSRAYEQYF
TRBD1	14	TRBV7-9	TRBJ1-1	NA	TGTGCCAGCAGCTTAGCCAGGGGGGACACTGAAGCTTTCTTT	CASSLARGDTEAFF
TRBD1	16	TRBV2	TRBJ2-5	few	TGTGCCAGCCGAGATTTCGCCGGGACAGGGGGGGAGACCCAGTACTTC	CASRDFAGTGGETQYF
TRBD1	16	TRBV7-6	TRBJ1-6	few	TGTGCCAGCAGCTGGACAGGGAGCTCCTATAATTCACCCCTCCACTTT	CASSWTGSSYNSPLHF
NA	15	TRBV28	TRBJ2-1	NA	TGTGCCAGCAGTTTATCTACGGGAACCTACAATGAGCAGTTCTTC	CASSLSTGTYNEQFF
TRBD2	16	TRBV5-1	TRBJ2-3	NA	TGCGCCAGCAGCTTGGGGGCTAGCGGGAACACAGATACGCAGTATTTT	CASSLGASGNTDTQYF
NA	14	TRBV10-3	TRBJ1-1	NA	TGTGCCATCAGTGATAGGGGATTGAACACTGAAGCTTTCTTT	CAISDRGLNTEAFF
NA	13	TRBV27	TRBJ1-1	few	TGTGCCAGCAGCCTACAGGGGAACACTGAAGCTTTCTTT	CASSLQGNTEAFF
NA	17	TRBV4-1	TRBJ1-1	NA	TGCGCCAGCAGCCAAGGAAGGGCCCGAGGCCGGAGGACTGAAGCTTTCTTT	CASSQGRARGRRTEAFF
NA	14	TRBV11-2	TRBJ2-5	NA	TGTGCCAGCAGCATACGGGACTGGCAAGAGACCCAGTACTTC	CASSIRDWQETQYF
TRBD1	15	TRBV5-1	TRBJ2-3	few	TGCGCCAGCCGCGGGGGACAGGGTCACACAGATACGCAGTATTTT	CASRGGQGHTDTQYF
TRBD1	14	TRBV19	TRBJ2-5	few	TGTGCCAGTAGTATTCCGGGACAGGGTCCGACCCAGTACTTC	CASSIPGQGPTQYF